The T cell receptor beta chain described here comes from a study of CD8 T cells in ankylosing spondylitis. MiXCR, applied by TCRdb to the 5' RACE reads, yields one record per CDR3 protein. The sample includes 300,000 to 400,000 distinct CDR3 sequences, around 20% of them seen just once. The CDR3 loop spans 15 amino acids. Unmatched junction bases numbered 11, after V lost 4 bases and J lost 5 bases. The germline CDR1 and CDR2 sequences are SGHDN and FVKESK. This TCR came from a male donor with ankylosing spondylitis or in good health (not recorded which). The specimen was blood, either unsorted or a sorted T cell fraction (not recorded which). The rearrangement links TRBV14 to TRBJ2-7; 7 bases are shared with TRBD1. The CDR3 spells CASSPANRGTHEQYF. Here the CDR3 DNA reads TGTGCCAGCAGCCCAGCCAACAGGGGCACGCACGAGCAGTACTTC.